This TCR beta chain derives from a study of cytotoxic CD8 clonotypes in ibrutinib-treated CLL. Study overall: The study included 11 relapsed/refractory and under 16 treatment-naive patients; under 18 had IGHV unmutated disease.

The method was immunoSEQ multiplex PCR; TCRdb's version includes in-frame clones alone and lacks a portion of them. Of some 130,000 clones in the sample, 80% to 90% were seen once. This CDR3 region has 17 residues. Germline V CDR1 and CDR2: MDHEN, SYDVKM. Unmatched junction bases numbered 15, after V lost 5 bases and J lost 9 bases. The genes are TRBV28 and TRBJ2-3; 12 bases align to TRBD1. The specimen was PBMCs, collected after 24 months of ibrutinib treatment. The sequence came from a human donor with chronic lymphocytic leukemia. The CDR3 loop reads CASSLTGTGQGARTQYF. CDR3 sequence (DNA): TGTGCCAGCAGTCTCACCGGTACGGGACAGGGGGCGAGGACGCAGTATTTT.